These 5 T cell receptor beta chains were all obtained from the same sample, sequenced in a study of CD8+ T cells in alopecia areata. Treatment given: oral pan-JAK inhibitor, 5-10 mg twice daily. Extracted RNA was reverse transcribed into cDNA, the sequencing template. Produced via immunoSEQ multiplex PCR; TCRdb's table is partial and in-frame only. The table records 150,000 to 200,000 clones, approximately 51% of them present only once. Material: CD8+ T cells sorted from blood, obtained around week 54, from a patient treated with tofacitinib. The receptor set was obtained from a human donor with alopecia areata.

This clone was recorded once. CDR3 loop: CASSLGEGNYGYTF. The CDR3 DNA follows: TGTGCCAGCAGCTTAGGCGAGGGAAACTATGGCTACACCTTC. V is TRBV13 and J is TRBJ1-2; D not resolved. The CDR3 is made up of 14 amino acids. Germline-derived CDR1 and CDR2 are PRHDT and FYEKMQ (reference sequence). Trimming removed 0 bases at V and 2 bases at J, with 7 bases between. Variable domain in full (rest from reference TRBV13 and TRBJ1-2): AAGVIQSPRHLIKEKRETATLKCYPIPRHDTVYWYQQGPGQDPQFLISFYEKMQSDKGSIPDRFSAQQFSDYHSELNMSSLELGDSALYFCASSLGEGNYGYTFGSGTRLTVV.

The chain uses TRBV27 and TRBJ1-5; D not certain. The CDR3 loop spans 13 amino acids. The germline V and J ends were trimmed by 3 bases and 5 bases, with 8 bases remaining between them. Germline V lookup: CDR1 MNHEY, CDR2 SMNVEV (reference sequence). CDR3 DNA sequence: TGTGCCAGCAGTTTGGTCGTCCATCAGCCCCAGCATTTT. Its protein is CASSLVVHQPQHF.

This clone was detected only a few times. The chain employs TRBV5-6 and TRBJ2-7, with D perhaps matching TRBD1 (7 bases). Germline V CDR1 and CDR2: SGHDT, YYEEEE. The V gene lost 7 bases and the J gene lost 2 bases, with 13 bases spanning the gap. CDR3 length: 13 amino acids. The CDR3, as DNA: TGTGCCAGCTCGCAGGGGGGCCCCTACGAGCAGTACTTC. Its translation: CASSQGGPYEQYF. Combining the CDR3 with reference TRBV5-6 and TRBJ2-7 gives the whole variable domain DAGVTQSPTHLIKTRGQQVTLRCSPKSGHDTVSWYQQALGQGPQFIFQYYEEEERQRGNFPDRFSGHQFPNYSSELNVNALLLGDSALYLCASSQGGPYEQYFGPGTRLTVT.

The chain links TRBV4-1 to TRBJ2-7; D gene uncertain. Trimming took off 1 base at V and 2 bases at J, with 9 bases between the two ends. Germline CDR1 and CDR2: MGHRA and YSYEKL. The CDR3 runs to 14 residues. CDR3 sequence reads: CASSQGTETYEQYF. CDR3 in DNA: TGCGCCAGCAGCCAAGGGACCGAGACCTACGAGCAGTACTTC.

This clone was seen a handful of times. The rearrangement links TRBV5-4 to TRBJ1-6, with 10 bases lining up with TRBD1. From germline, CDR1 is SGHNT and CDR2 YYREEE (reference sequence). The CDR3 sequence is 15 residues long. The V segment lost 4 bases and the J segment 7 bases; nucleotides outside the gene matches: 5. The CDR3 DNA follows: TGTGCCAGCAGCCGGGACAGGGGAAACAATTCACCCCTCCACTTT. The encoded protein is CASSRDRGNNSPLHF. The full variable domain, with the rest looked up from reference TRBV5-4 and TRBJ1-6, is ETGVTQSPTHLIKTRGQQVTLRCSSQSGHNTVSWYQQALGQGPQFIFQYYREEENGRGNFPPRFSGLQFPNYSSELNVNALELDDSALYLCASSRDRGNNSPLHFGNGTRLTVT.